What follows are 19 T cell receptor beta chains derived from one specimen sequenced in a study of blood T cell repertoires in COVID-19. Produced via immunoSEQ multiplex PCR; TCRdb's table is partial and in-frame only. Here the sample spans about 210,000 clones, roughly 89% being singletons. The sequencing input was PBMCs or T cells enriched from blood (not recorded which). All receptors come from a young man with acute COVID-19.

There are a few counts of this clone. This chain joins TRBV7-9 and TRBJ1-3, with a weak D call TRBD1 (5 bases). The germline gives CDR1 SEHNR, CDR2 FQNEAQ (reference sequence). The CDR3 has 13 amino acids. With 5 bases removed from V and 8 bases from J, the gap between germline ends came to 13 bases. CDR3 coding DNA: TGTGCCAGCAGCACGCAGGGACTTGACACCATATATTTT. Translating gives CASSTQGLDTIYF.

The V call is TRBV14, the J call TRBJ1-2; maybe TRBD1 (5 bases). Germline CDR1 is SGHDN and CDR2 is FVKESK. Trimming took off 0 bases at V and 7 bases at J, with 15 bases between the two ends. This CDR3 is 15 amino acids long. The CDR3 protein is CASSQEGQGVSGYTF. The CDR3 nucleotides read TGTGCCAGCAGCCAAGAAGGGCAGGGCGTGTCTGGCTACACCTTC.

V and J are TRBV2 and TRBJ2-7; the match to TRBD2 covers 7 bases. The trim removed 2 bases at V and 5 bases at J, leaving 12 bases unmatched. The CDR3 consists of 16 residues. Germline assignment: CDR1 SNHLY and CDR2 FYNNEI. The CDR3 sequence is CASSERGLAGEDEQYF. The CDR3 DNA follows: TGTGCCAGCAGTGAACGGGGGTTGGCGGGAGAGGACGAGCAGTACTTC.

The V call is TRBV27, the J call TRBJ1-3; 7 positions agree with TRBD1. V shed 6 bases, J shed 7 bases, and the junction held 12 bases outside the gene matches. The germline V gene has CDR1 MNHEY and CDR2 SMNVEV (reference sequence). The CDR3 covers 15 residues. CDR3 sequence reads: CASSQKGQVTNTIYF. Written as DNA, the CDR3 is TGTGCCAGCAGCCAAAAAGGACAGGTGACGAACACCATATATTTT.

This sequence joins TRBV28 and TRBJ2-7; D gene uncertain. Germline V gene lookup returns CDR1 MDHEN and CDR2 SYDVKM. V lost 6 bases, J lost 5 bases, and 11 bases lay in between. This CDR3 is built from 12 residues. The CDR3, as DNA: TGTGCCAGCAGCCTCGTTGAGCACGAGCAGTACTTC. Translation gives CASSLVEHEQYF.

V and J are TRBV5-4 and TRBJ2-1; D might be TRBD2 (6 bases). This CDR3 has 16 amino acids. V was cut by 4 bases and J by 1 base, with 15 bases left in between. Germline loops: CDR1 SGHNT, CDR2 YYREEE (reference sequence). The CDR3 nucleotides read TGTGCCAGCAGCACATACGGAGGGAAGTCCTACAATGAGCAGTTCTTC. Its protein product is CASSTYGGKSYNEQFF.

V gene TRBV3-1 (or the pseudogene TRBV3-2) combines with J gene TRBJ2-7, with 8 bases identical to TRBD2. Looked up from germline, CDR1 is LGHDT and CDR2 is YNNKEL (reference sequence). CDR3 length: 15 amino acids. After removal of 4 bases from V and 0 bases from J, the junction contained 5 bases not matched to a gene. CDR3 nucleotide sequence: TGTGCCAGCAGCCTAAGCGGGAGAATCTCCTACGAGCAGTACTTC. Translated: CASSLSGRISYEQYF.

V gene TRBV28 combines with J gene TRBJ2-1; 7 bases align to TRBD2. Germline V gene lookup returns CDR1 MDHEN and CDR2 SYDVKM. This CDR3 is 15 amino acids long. Trimming cost V 4 bases and J 8 bases; bases outside gene matches: 11. Written as DNA, the CDR3 is TGTGCCAGCAGTTCCGGCGGTAGCGGGTACCATGAGCAGTTCTTC. Translation gives CASSSGGSGYHEQFF. The full variable domain, its missing parts supplied by reference TRBV28 and TRBJ2-1, is DVKVTQSSRYLVKRTGEKVFLECVQDMDHENMFWYRQDPGLGLRLIYFSYDVKMKEKGDIPEGYSVSREKKERFSLILESASTNQTSMYLCASSSGGSGYHEQFFGPGTRLTVL.

The V call is TRBV27, the J call TRBJ2-1; D is unresolved. This CDR3 contains 13 residues. Trimming took off 1 base at V and 4 bases at J, with 5 bases between the two ends. Germline CDR1 reads MNHEY; CDR2 reads SMNVEV (reference sequence). The CDR3 nucleotides are TGTGCCAGCAGTTTATACCGGTACAATGAGCAGTTCTTC. This encodes CASSLYRYNEQFF.

V and J are TRBV28 and TRBJ2-1, with TRBD1 identical over 9 bases. The CDR3 is made up of 16 amino acids. CDR1 is MDHEN and CDR2 is SYDVKM in the germline V gene. The V gene end was trimmed by 2 bases and the J gene end by 7 bases; junction bases not matched to a gene: 9. The CDR3 region is CASSLMGQGVDNEQFF. The CDR3 DNA reads TGTGCCAGCAGTTTAATGGGACAGGGAGTGGATAATGAGCAGTTCTTC.

This chain connects TRBV29-1 to TRBJ2-3, with 7 bases that match TRBD2. J gave up 0 bases and V 7 bases, and 13 bases lay outside the gene matches. Germline V gene data show CDR1 as SQVTM and CDR2 as ANQGSEA. The CDR3 length is 16 residues. CDR3: CSARKPTSMSTDTQYF. As DNA, the CDR3 is TGCAGCGCAAGAAAACCGACTAGCATGAGCACAGATACGCAGTATTTT.

V is TRBV5-8 and J is TRBJ2-7; 8 bases map to TRBD1. The V gene end was trimmed by 2 bases and the J gene end by 6 bases; junction bases not matched to a gene: 7. Germline V gives CDR1 SGHTS, CDR2 YDEGEE. The CDR3 is 14 residues long. CDR3 in amino acids: CASSLGQGAPEQYF. The CDR3 DNA reads as TGTGCCAGCAGCTTAGGTCAGGGGGCGCCCGAGCAGTACTTC. The full variable domain, with the rest looked up from reference TRBV5-8 and TRBJ2-7, is EAGVTQSPTHLIKTRGQQATLRCSPISGHTSVYWYQQALGLGLQFLLWYDEGEERNRGNFPPRFSGRQFPNYSSELNVNALELEDSALYLCASSLGQGAPEQYFGPGTRLTVT.

The J gene is TRBJ2-3, the V gene TRBV6-6, with D possibly matching TRBD2 (6 bases). This CDR3 is built from 14 residues. Between the trimmed V and J ends, which lost 4 bases and 3 bases, there was a span of 11 bases. Per the germline V gene, CDR1 is MNHNY and CDR2 is SVGAGI (reference sequence). The CDR3 DNA is TGTGCCAGCAGTTGGGGGGAAATAACAGATACGCAGTATTTT. Amino acid sequence: CASSWGEITDTQYF.

The rearrangement links TRBV29-1 to TRBJ1-1; D unclear. V lost 6 bases and J 11 bases, leaving 16 bases between the germline ends. Germline V CDR1 and CDR2: SQVTM, ANQGSEA. The CDR3 totals 11 residues. The CDR3 nucleotides read TGCAGCGTCTCGGATGGCGGTACGGCTTTCTTT. Its translation: CSVSDGGTAFF.

The sample holds one count of this clone. The V and J genes are TRBV5-1 and TRBJ2-6; 7 bases align to TRBD1. The CDR3 contains 17 residues. Germline CDR1 SGHRS, CDR2 YFSETQ. Germline trimming cut 5 bases from V and 4 bases from J; bases unmatched to any gene: 12. DNA of the CDR3: TGCGCCAGCAGGGCCCGACAGGGCCAGTTGGGGGCCAACGTCCTGACTTTC. Translating it yields CASRARQGQLGANVLTF.

This chain joins TRBV7-9 and TRBJ2-7; the match to TRBD1 covers 9 bases. The CDR3 consists of 15 residues. Germline V lookup: CDR1 SEHNR, CDR2 FQNEAQ (reference sequence). Trimming took 5 bases from V and 5 from J; bases not matched to a gene: 10. CDR3 protein: CASSGTGGFQDEQYF. In DNA, the CDR3 is TGTGCCAGCAGCGGTACAGGGGGCTTTCAGGACGAGCAGTACTTC.

The rearrangement links TRBV28 to TRBJ1-5, with 10 bases lining up with TRBD1. The CDR3 length is 18 residues. Germline-derived CDR1 and CDR2 are MDHEN and SYDVKM. Trimming took 1 base from V and 7 from J; bases not matched to a gene: 13. CDR3 sequence: CASSLSLILRTGGQPQHF. The CDR3 DNA is TGTGCCAGCAGTTTATCTCTCATTCTACGGACAGGGGGACAGCCCCAGCATTTT.

The CDR3 here is CASKPELGQGNTGELFF. The CDR3 DNA is TGTGCCAGCAAGCCGGAACTTGGACAGGGTAACACCGGGGAGCTGTTTTTT. The chain employs TRBV11-2 and TRBJ2-2; 8 bases align to TRBD1. Germline CDR1 and CDR2: SGHAT and FQNNGV. This CDR3 comprises 17 residues. The J segment lost 2 bases and the V segment lost 7 bases, leaving 12 bases of the junction unmatched.

This chain joins TRBV28 and TRBJ1-5; 9 nucleotides agree with TRBD1. V was pared by 7 bases and J by 6 bases, with 4 bases of the junction left unmatched. This CDR3 has 13 residues. From germline, CDR1 is MDHEN and CDR2 SYDVKM. The DNA for the CDR3 is TGTGCCAGCATGGGACAGGGTTTTCAGCCCCAGCATTTT. Its translation is CASMGQGFQPQHF.